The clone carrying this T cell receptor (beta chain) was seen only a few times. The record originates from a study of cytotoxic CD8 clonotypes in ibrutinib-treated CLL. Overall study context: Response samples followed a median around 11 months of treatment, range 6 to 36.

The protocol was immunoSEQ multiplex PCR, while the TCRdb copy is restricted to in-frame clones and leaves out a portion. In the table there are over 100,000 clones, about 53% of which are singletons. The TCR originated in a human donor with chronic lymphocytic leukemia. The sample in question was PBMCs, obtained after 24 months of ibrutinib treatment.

CDR3 sequence: CASSLPPVVTQYF. CDR3 sequence (DNA): TGTGCCAGCAGCTTACCCCCAGTTGTTACGCAGTATTTT. The chain uses TRBV7-3 and TRBJ2-3, with D hard to call. CDR1 and CDR2 (germline): SGHTA, FQGTGA. This CDR3 contains 13 residues. Deletions cut 2 bases from V and 8 bases from J, with 11 bases between.